This T cell receptor beta chain was profiled in a study of T-cell reconstitution after alpha-beta-depleted transplantation in children. This clonotype was counted only a few times. Researchers prepared the TCRbeta library using unique molecular identifiers, the study reports. Each CDR3 protein gets one entry after TCRdb re-called the PCR reads with MiXCR. The table lists about 230,000 distinct CDR3 sequences, under 9.5% of them singletons. This CDR3 spans 16 amino acids. Unmatched junction bases numbered 9, after V lost 5 bases and J lost 2 bases. Per germline, CDR1 SGHTA and CDR2 FQGNSA. The source is a human donor who donated a stem cell graft to a child with acute lymphoblastic leukemia. The sample was PBMCs from the stem cell graft donor, taken from the stem cell graft. V and J are TRBV7-2 and TRBJ1-5, with 7 bases aligning to TRBD1. Here the CDR3 DNA reads TGTGCCAGCAGCCCTCGACAGGGCGGTGGCAATCAGCCCCAGCATTTT. Its translation: CASSPRQGGGNQPQHF.